This T cell receptor beta chain was profiled in a study of Ad26.COV2.S vaccination and SARS-CoV-2 variants. Overall study context: Ad26.COV2.S given intramuscularly, once or twice 56 days apart. The study, taken as a whole, reports: Once vaccination had occurred, spike-specific CD8+ and CD4+ T cell responses reportedly showed substantial breadth. Breadth and depth estimates from TCRs may understate total T cell responses. Vaccine and placebo recipients had comparable breadth of non-spike TCRs.

Comments on this clone: Antigen specificity is unknown.

Repertoires were generated with immunoSEQ multiplex PCR, while TCRdb's copy carries only in-frame clones and drops some. The data hold 410,000 or so clones, with about 90% observed a single time. Treatment given: around 19 received Ad26.COV2.S at low or high dose, single or two shots; a few received placebo; per-sample allocation not given. Vaccine and placebo recipients were sampled on day 63 after the first injection. The CDR3 length is 20 residues. Germline CDR1 and CDR2: ENHRY and SYGVKD. V lost 3 bases, J lost 5 bases, and 15 bases stayed unmatched. This receptor was taken from a person aged 18-60 years who received the Ad26.COV2.S COVID-19 vaccine or a placebo. The sequencing used peripheral blood, collected in a trial of Ad26.COV2.S vaccine versus placebo. The rearrangement uses TRBV10-3 and TRBJ2-2; 13 bases align to TRBD2. CDR3 region: CAISEELTSGGAGFTGELFF. For the CDR3, the DNA is TGTGCCATCAGTGAAGAGCTCACTAGCGGGGGGGCCGGGTTTACCGGGGAGCTGTTTTTT.